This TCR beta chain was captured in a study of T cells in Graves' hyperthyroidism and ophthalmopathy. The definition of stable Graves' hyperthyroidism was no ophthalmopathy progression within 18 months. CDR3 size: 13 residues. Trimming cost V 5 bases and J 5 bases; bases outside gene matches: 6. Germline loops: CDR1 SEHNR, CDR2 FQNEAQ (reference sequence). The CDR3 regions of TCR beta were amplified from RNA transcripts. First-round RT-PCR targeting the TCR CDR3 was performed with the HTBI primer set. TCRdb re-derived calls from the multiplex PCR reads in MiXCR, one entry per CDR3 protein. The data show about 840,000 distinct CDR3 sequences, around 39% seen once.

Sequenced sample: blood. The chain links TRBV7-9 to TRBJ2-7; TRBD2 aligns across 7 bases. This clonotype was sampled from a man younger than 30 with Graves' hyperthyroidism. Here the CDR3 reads CASSQDGGDEQYF. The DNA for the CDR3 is TGTGCCAGCAGCCAAGATGGGGGGGACGAGCAGTACTTC. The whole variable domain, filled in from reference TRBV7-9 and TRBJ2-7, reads DTGVSQNPRHKITKRGQNVTFRCDPISEHNRLYWYRQTLGQGPEFLTYFQNEAQLEKSRLLSDRFSAERPKGSFSTLEIQRTEQGDSAMYLCASSQDGGDEQYFGPGTRLTVT.